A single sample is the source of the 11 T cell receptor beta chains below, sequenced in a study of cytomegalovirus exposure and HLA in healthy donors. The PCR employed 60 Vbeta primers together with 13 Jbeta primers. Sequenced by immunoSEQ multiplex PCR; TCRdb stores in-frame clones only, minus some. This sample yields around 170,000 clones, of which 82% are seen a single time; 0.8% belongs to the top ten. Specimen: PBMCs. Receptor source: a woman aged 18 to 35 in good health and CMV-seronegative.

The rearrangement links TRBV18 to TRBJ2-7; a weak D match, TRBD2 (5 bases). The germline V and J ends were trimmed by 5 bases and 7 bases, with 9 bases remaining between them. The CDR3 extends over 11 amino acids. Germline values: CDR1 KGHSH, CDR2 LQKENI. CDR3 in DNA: TGTGCCAGCTCATCGGACTCGGAGCAGTACTTC. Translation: CASSSDSEQYF. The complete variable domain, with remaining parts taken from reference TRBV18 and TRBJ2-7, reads NAGVMQNPRHLVRRRGQEARLRCSPMKGHSHVYWYRQLPEEGLKFMVYLQKENIIDESGMPKERFSAEFPKEGPSILRIQQVVRGDSAAYFCASSSDSEQYFGPGTRLTVT.

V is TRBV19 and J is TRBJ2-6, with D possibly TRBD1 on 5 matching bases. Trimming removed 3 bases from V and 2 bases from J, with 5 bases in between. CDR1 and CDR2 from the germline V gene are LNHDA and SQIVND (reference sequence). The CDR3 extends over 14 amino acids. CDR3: CASSIRAGANVLTF. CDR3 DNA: TGTGCCAGTAGTATCAGGGCTGGGGCCAACGTCCTGACTTTC.

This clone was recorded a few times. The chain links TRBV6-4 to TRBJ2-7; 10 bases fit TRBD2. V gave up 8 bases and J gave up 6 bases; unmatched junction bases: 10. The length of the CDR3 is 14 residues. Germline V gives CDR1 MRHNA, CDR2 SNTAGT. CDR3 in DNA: TGTGCCAGCTCGACTAGCGGGCTGTACTGCGAGCAGTACTTC. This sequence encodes CASSTSGLYCEQYF.

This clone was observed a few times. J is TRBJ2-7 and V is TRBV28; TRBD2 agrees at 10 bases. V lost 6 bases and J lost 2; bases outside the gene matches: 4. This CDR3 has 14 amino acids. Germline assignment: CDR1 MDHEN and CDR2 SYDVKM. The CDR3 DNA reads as TGTGCCAGCAGCCGACTAGCGGGTACCTACGAGCAGTACTTC. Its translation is CASSRLAGTYEQYF.

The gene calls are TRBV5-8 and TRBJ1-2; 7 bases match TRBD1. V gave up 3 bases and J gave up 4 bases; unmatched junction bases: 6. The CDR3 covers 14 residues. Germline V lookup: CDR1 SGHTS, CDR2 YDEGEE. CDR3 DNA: TGTGCCAGCAGCTATGGACAGGCTGTCTATGGCTACACCTTC. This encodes CASSYGQAVYGYTF.

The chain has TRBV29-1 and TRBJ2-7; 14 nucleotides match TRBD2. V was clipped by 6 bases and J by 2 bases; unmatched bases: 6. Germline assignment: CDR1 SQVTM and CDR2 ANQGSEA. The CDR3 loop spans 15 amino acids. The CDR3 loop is CSVLSTSGGAYEQYF. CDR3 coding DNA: TGCAGCGTACTTTCGACTAGCGGGGGGGCCTACGAGCAGTACTTC.

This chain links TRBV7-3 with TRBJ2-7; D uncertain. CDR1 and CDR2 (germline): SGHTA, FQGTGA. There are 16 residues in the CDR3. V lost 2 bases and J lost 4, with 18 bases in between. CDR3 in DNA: TGTGCCAGCAGCTTATTCTCTGCGGTTACCCCGTACGAGCAGTACTTC. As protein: CASSLFSAVTPYEQYF. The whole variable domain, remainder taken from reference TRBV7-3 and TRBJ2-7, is GAGVSQTPSNKVTEKGKYVELRCDPISGHTALYWYRQSLGQGPEFLIYFQGTGAADDSGLPNDRFFAVRPEGSVSTLKIQRTERGDSAVYLCASSLFSAVTPYEQYFGPGTRLTVT.

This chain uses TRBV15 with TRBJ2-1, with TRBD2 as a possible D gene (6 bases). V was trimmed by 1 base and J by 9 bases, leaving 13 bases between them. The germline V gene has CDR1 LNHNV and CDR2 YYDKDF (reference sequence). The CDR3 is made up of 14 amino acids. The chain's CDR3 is CATSRGQTSTEQFF. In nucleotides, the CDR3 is TGTGCCACCAGCAGAGGCCAGACTAGTACTGAGCAGTTCTTC.

The CDR3 bases are TGTGCCAGCAGTTTAGCGGGAGGGCCGACCGGGGAGCTGTTTTTT. This codes for CASSLAGGPTGELFF. The genes are TRBV6-4 and TRBJ2-2, with 11 bases lining up with TRBD2. CDR1 is MRHNA and CDR2 is SNTAGT in the germline V gene. The V and J ends lost 5 bases and 5 bases, in that order; junction bases with no gene match: 4. The CDR3 totals 15 residues.

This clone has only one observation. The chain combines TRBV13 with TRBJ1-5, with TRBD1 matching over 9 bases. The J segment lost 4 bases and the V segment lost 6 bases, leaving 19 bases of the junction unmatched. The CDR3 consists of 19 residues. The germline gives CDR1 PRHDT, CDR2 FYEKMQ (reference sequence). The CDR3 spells CASSSSSFGQGIVNQPQHF. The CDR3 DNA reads TGTGCCAGCAGTTCGAGCTCTTTTGGACAGGGGATCGTGAATCAGCCCCAGCATTTT.

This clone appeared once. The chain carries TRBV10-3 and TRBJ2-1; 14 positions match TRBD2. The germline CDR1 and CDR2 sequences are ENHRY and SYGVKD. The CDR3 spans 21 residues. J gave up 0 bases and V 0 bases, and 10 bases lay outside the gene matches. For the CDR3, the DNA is TGTGCCATCAGTGAGTCGATAGGACTAGCGGGAGGACGGTCCTCCTACAATGAGCAGTTCTTC. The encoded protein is CAISESIGLAGGRSSYNEQFF.